These 22 T cell receptor beta chains originate from one sample sequenced in a study of T cell responses to AZD1222 COVID-19 vaccine (dated by TCRdb to 2020 to 2022). The library was built by means of the immunoSEQ multiplex PCR assay. What TCRdb holds here is the immuneACCESS table cut down to in-frame rearrangements. Part of the clones is not present; checked against another copy, under half of the missing clones reflect an unresolved V gene, and the others are unexplained. The sample records fewer than 120,000 clones, around 90% of which are singletons. Approximately 2.7% of the sample is in the top ten clones. The label giving this sample's time point can be read as: about 28 days (+/-7) after the second vaccine dose. The starting material was peripheral blood, obtained 28 days after the second AZD1222 dose. The receptor set was obtained from an adult who received the AZD1222 COVID-19 vaccine.

This chain links TRBV28 with TRBJ2-7; possibly TRBD2 for D (6 bases). CDR1 is MDHEN, CDR2 SYDVKM, per germline. Trimming shortened V by 5 bases and J by 2 bases, and 16 bases separated the two germline ends. CDR3 size: 15 residues. The CDR3 nucleotides are TGTGCCAGCAGTCTGGGGGGTCAGGCGGCCTACGAGCAGTACTTC. It translates to CASSLGGQAAYEQYF. Drawing the rest from reference TRBV28 and TRBJ2-7, the complete variable domain is DVKVTQSSRYLVKRTGEKVFLECVQDMDHENMFWYRQDPGLGLRLIYFSYDVKMKEKGDIPEGYSVSREKKERFSLILESASTNQTSMYLCASSLGGQAAYEQYFGPGTRLTVT.

V gene TRBV4-2 combines with J gene TRBJ2-1, with TRBD2 matching over 9 bases. The germline gives CDR1 LGHNA, CDR2 YNFKEQ. The CDR3 totals 16 residues. J lost 4 bases, V lost 2 bases, and 6 bases had no gene match. CDR3 nucleotides: TGTGCCAGCAGCCAAATAAGCGGGGGGCGGTACAATGAGCAGTTCTTC. It is translated as CASSQISGGRYNEQFF.

The V call is TRBV3-1 (or the pseudogene TRBV3-2), the J call TRBJ2-7; D is perhaps TRBD1 (5 bases). Per germline, CDR1 LGHDT and CDR2 YNNKEL (reference sequence). V lost 11 bases to trimming and J lost 0 bases, with 17 bases between them. This CDR3 comprises 14 residues. The CDR3 spells CAQCRTSFSYEQYF. CDR3 bases: TGTGCCCAATGCCGGACAAGTTTCTCCTACGAGCAGTACTTC.

The chain carries TRBV4-1 and TRBJ1-2, with a possible D match to TRBD1 (5 bases). Germline V CDR1 and CDR2: MGHRA, YSYEKL. CDR3 length: 16 amino acids. V was trimmed by 2 bases and J by 3 bases, leaving 16 bases between them. The CDR3 coding sequence is TGCGCCAGCAGCCAACAGCCCGGGCAGGGCGACTATGGCTACACCTTC. It translates to CASSQQPGQGDYGYTF.

This clone turned up a few times. The J gene is TRBJ2-3, the V gene TRBV24-1, with 7 bases identical to TRBD2. The CDR3 loop spans 15 amino acids. The junction had 3 bases not matched to a gene; V was cut back by 4 bases and J by 0 bases. Germline V gives CDR1 KGHDR, CDR2 SFDVKD. The CDR3 sequence: CATSESGGSTDTQYF. For the CDR3, the DNA is TGTGCCACCAGTGAGTCGGGGGGTAGCACAGATACGCAGTATTTT.

The rearrangement uses TRBV19 and TRBJ1-5; D possibly corresponds to TRBD1 (5 bases). This CDR3 contains 11 residues. V was trimmed by 8 bases and J by 9 bases, leaving 11 bases between them. Germline-derived CDR1 and CDR2 are LNHDA and SQIVND (reference sequence). The CDR3 loop reads CASGRGWPQHF. The CDR3 DNA sequence: TGTGCCAGTGGGAGGGGTTGGCCCCAGCATTTT.

The gene calls are TRBV6-2 or TRBV6-3 and TRBJ1-1, with TRBD1 matching over 9 bases. CDR1 is MNHEY and CDR2 is SVGEGT in the germline V gene. This CDR3 is built from 16 residues. The V and J ends lost 6 bases and 2 bases, in that order; junction bases with no gene match: 10. CDR3 nucleotide sequence: TGTGCCAGCAGCCCCGGGACAGGGATAGGTAACACTGAAGCTTTCTTT. Its translation is CASSPGTGIGNTEAFF.

This clone was detected only once. The gene calls are TRBV4-1 and TRBJ2-2; TRBD1 agrees at 9 bases. The ends lost 3 bases at V and 4 bases at J; junction bases unmatched: 3. The germline CDR1 and CDR2 sequences are MGHRA and YSYEKL. This CDR3 contains 15 residues. DNA of the CDR3: TGCGCCAGCAGCCAGTCACAGGGGGCCACCGGGGAGCTGTTTTTT. This codes for CASSQSQGATGELFF.

This chain uses TRBV5-8 with TRBJ2-7, with D possibly called TRBD1 or TRBD2 (6 bases each). The CDR3 has 18 amino acids. Deletions cut 2 bases from V and 0 bases from J, with 21 bases between. Germline V gene sequence: CDR1 SGHTS, CDR2 YDEGEE. The DNA of the CDR3 is TGTGCCAGCAGCTTAAGGGGGGACTTAACATTCAGCTCCTACGAGCAGTACTTC. Its protein is CASSLRGDLTFSSYEQYF.

The gene calls are TRBV6-2 or TRBV6-3 and TRBJ2-2; 8 nucleotides align to TRBD2. The germline V gene has CDR1 MNHEY and CDR2 SVGEGT. Unmatched junction bases numbered 12, after V lost 5 bases and J lost 4 bases. This CDR3 region has 17 residues. The DNA of the CDR3 is TGTGCCAGCAGTCCCCTGCGGACGGGGGGGCCCACCGGGGAGCTGTTTTTT. As protein: CASSPLRTGGPTGELFF.

The chain joins TRBV30 to TRBJ1-5; D is unresolved. Germline V gene sequence: CDR1 GTSNPN, CDR2 SVGIG (reference sequence). V was clipped by 2 bases and J by 4 bases, with 9 bases between them. The CDR3 sequence is 13 residues long. The chain's CDR3 is CAWSRQGNQPQHF. DNA of the CDR3: TGTGCCTGGAGTAGACAAGGTAATCAGCCCCAGCATTTT.

V is TRBV30 and J is TRBJ1-5, with D hard to call. Between the trimmed V and J ends, which lost 3 bases and 6 bases, there was a span of 9 bases. Germline CDR1 is GTSNPN and CDR2 is SVGIG (reference sequence). The CDR3 is made up of 12 amino acids. CDR3 bases: TGTGCCTGGAGGCCCGGACGTCAGCCCCAGCATTTT. It specifies CAWRPGRQPQHF.

About this clone: An end of the junction differs from the germline gene, which may be a read error. The chain combines TRBV14 with TRBJ2-7; D not resolved. The CDR3 has 11 amino acids. Looked up from germline, CDR1 is SGHDN and CDR2 is FVKESK. CDR3: CASSQGSRNEF. As DNA, the CDR3 is TGTGCCAGCAGCCAAGGGAGCAGGAATGAATTC.

The CDR3 loop is CAISGDSYQETQYF. For the CDR3, the DNA is TGTGCCATCAGTGGGGACAGCTACCAAGAGACCCAGTACTTC. The chain has TRBV10-3 and TRBJ2-5, with TRBD1 matching over 7 bases. This CDR3 is 14 amino acids long. From germline, CDR1 is ENHRY and CDR2 SYGVKD. Trimming removed 4 bases from V and 0 bases from J; junction bases left unmatched: 2.

The DNA for the CDR3 is TGTGCCAGCAGGTTAGGAGGAATGTCTGGAAACACCATATATTTT. As protein: CASRLGGMSGNTIYF. The gene calls are TRBV6-5 and TRBJ1-3; D is unclear. CDR1 is MNHEY and CDR2 is SVGAGI in the germline V gene. CDR3 length: 15 amino acids. V shed 6 bases and J shed 1 base, with 13 bases lying between them.

The rearrangement joins TRBV4-2 to TRBJ1-5, with TRBD1 identical over 12 bases. Germline loops: CDR1 LGHNA, CDR2 YNFKEQ. This CDR3 region has 19 residues. Trimming at V came to 4 bases and at J to 0 bases, leaving 10 bases not matched to a gene. This chain's CDR3 is CASSPLPGQGANSNQPQHF. Here the CDR3 DNA reads TGTGCCAGCAGCCCCCTTCCGGGACAGGGGGCCAATAGCAATCAGCCCCAGCATTTT.

The chain joins TRBV6-5 to TRBJ2-3; 7 nucleotides agree with TRBD1. The CDR3 has 15 amino acids. The trim removed 7 bases at V and 4 bases at J, leaving 11 bases unmatched. In germline, CDR1 is MNHEY, CDR2 SVGAGI. The CDR3 DNA is TGTGCCAGCACCCTAGGGGGCCTGGGAGCAGATACGCAGTATTTT. Residues: CASTLGGLGADTQYF.

The chain is built from TRBV29-1 and TRBJ1-2; 7 bases match TRBD1. Per the germline V gene, CDR1 is SQVTM and CDR2 is ANQGSEA. The CDR3 has 14 amino acids. Losses at the gene ends were 6 bases for V and 6 bases for J; bases not matched to a gene: 13. CDR3 loop: CSVEHQGQRDGYTF. The DNA for the CDR3 is TGCAGCGTAGAGCATCAGGGACAGCGAGATGGCTACACCTTC.

The chain carries TRBV9 and TRBJ2-4; D gene unclear. Trimming pared 0 bases from V and 0 bases from J, leaving 13 bases between. The CDR3 contains 17 residues. Germline assignment: CDR1 SGDLS and CDR2 YYNGEE. CDR3 DNA sequence: TGTGCCAGCAGCGTAGAATCGGTTGGGGTAGCCAAAAACATTCAGTACTTC. This codes for CASSVESVGVAKNIQYF.

V usage is TRBV12-5 and J usage is TRBJ1-1; D might be TRBD1 (6 bases). The V end lost 5 bases, the J end lost 2 bases, and 15 bases lay between the germline ends. Germline CDR1 is LGHNT and CDR2 is FRNRAP. This CDR3 spans 15 amino acids. CDR3 coding DNA: TGTGCTAGTGGTCCAACACAGGGAGGAAACACTGAAGCTTTCTTT. It is translated as CASGPTQGGNTEAFF. Full variable domain (missing parts from reference TRBV12-5 and TRBJ1-1): DARVTQTPRHKVTEMGQEVTMRCQPILGHNTVFWYRQTMMQGLELLAYFRNRAPLDDSGMPKDRFSAEMPDATLATLKIQPSEPRDSAVYFCASGPTQGGNTEAFFGQGTRLTVV.

This clone showed up just a few times. The rearrangement uses TRBV5-1 and TRBJ2-7, with D possibly being TRBD1 or TRBD2 (5 bases each). From germline, CDR1 is SGHRS and CDR2 YFSETQ. The ends were cut back, 0 bases at V and 6 bases at J, with 16 bases in the middle. The CDR3 runs to 15 residues. For the CDR3, the DNA is TGCGCCAGCAGCTTGGGGAATTCCGAAGGGACCGAGCAGTACTTC. It is translated as CASSLGNSEGTEQYF.

The chain joins TRBV10-1 to TRBJ1-2, with 8 bases lining up with TRBD1. Germline V lookup: CDR1 WNHNN, CDR2 SYGVQD (reference sequence). V lost 4 bases and J lost 7; bases outside the gene matches: 5. There are 13 residues in the CDR3. The CDR3 protein is CASSAHRGSGYTF. The CDR3 nucleotides read TGCGCCAGCAGTGCTCACAGGGGGTCTGGCTACACCTTC.